Listed below are T cell receptor beta chains from one sample, sequenced in a study of shared clonotypes between healthy human individuals. The table came from immunoSEQ multiplex PCR; TCRdb's copy has only in-frame clones and leaves some out. The sample holds around 700,000 clones, around 72% seen once. Sequencing was done on a sample of memory CD4+ T cells sorted from blood. These receptors all come from a woman aged 25 to 39 in good health. CDR3s include the opening cysteine and the closing phenylalanine or tryptophan. D genes are given only for firm matches. Size is omitted from some rows. Given values are once, few, many or a class for expanded clones.

TRBJ1-5 | - | TRBV27 | - | TGTGCCAGCAGTTTATCATGGAGGGCGCGACAGCCCCAGCATTTT | CASSLSWRARQPQHF
TRBJ1-4 | few | TRBV5-1 | - | TGCGCCAGCAGCACTGCCGGGACGAAGGAGGAAAAACTGTTTTTT | CASSTAGTKEEKLFF
TRBJ1-5 | few | TRBV7-2 | - | TGTGCCAGCAGCCGGGACGTTAGCAATCAGCCCCAGCATTTT | CASSRDVSNQPQHF
TRBJ1-5 | - | TRBV2 | - | TGTGCCAGCAGTGAAGAGGGAGGCTTACATCAGCCCCAGCATTTT | CASSEEGGLHQPQHF
TRBJ1-1 | - | TRBV19 | TRBD1 | TGTGCCACCTCGGACAGGGGCACTGAAGCTTTCTTT | CATSDRGTEAFF
TRBJ2-2 | once | TRBV10-1 | - | TGCGCCAGCAGTTCCGGGACGAACACCGGGGAGCTGTTTTTT | CASSSGTNTGELFF
TRBJ2-3 | - | TRBV18 | TRBD2 | TGTGCCAGCTCCGGGACTAGCGGAGTGGAGGATACGCAGTATTTT | CASSGTSGVEDTQYF
TRBJ2-7 | - | TRBV25-1 | TRBD2 | TGTGCCAGCAGTGCTCTTATAGCGGGAGGGCCGCGCGAGCAGTACTTC | CASSALIAGGPREQYF
TRBJ2-2 | - | TRBV25-1 | - | TGTGCCAGCAGTGCACATCCTGAGGCGAACACCGGGGAGCTGTTTTTT | CASSAHPEANTGELFF
TRBJ2-7 | many | TRBV5-1 | - | TGCGCCAGCAGCTCCGGGGGCAGTTCCTACGAGCAGTACTTC | CASSSGGSSYEQYF
TRBJ2-7 | - | TRBV7-9 | TRBD2 | TGTGCCAGCAGCTCGGGACTAGCGGGAGTCCGGGAGCAGTACTTC | CASSSGLAGVREQYF
TRBJ2-1 | few | TRBV5-1 | - | TGCGCCAGCAGCCAGGACTCGGCAGTATACAATGAGCAGTTCTTC | CASSQDSAVYNEQFF
TRBJ2-1 | - | TRBV28 | - | TGTGCCAGCAGTTTACCCACAGTAAACAATGAGCAGTTCTTC | CASSLPTVNNEQFF
TRBJ1-5 | few | TRBV28 | TRBD1 | TGTGCCAGCAGCAGGGGGCCGGGGCCCCAGCATTTT | CASSRGPGPQHF
TRBJ2-7 | - | TRBV21-1 | - | TGTGCCAGCGCACCTCGCTGCGAGCAGTACTTC | CASAPRCEQYF
TRBJ2-7 | few | TRBV5-4 | TRBD2 | TGTGCCAGCAGCACGTCTGCGACGCGGGGGGGCTACGAGCAGTACTTC | CASSTSATRGGYEQYF
TRBJ2-7 | - | TRBV11-2 | TRBD2 | TGTGCCAGCAGCCCCGGGGTAGGGCTAGCGGGAGATTCCTACGAGCAGTACTTC | CASSPGVGLAGDSYEQYF
TRBJ2-2 | - | TRBV19 | - | TGTGCCAGTCAGCCTCGGGCCGGGGAGCTGTTTTTT | CASQPRAGELFF
TRBJ1-2 | - | TRBV29-1 | TRBD1 | TGCAGCGTTGAAGAGTGGACAGGGCGAGGCTACACCTTC | CSVEEWTGRGYTF
TRBJ2-3 | - | TRBV10-3 | TRBD1 | TGTGCCATCACTCGGACAGGGGGCGAGGGGGATACGCAGTATTTT | CAITRTGGEGDTQYF
TRBJ2-3 | - | TRBV27 | - | TGTGCCAGCAGTGGAATAGCATTTGGGACAGATACGCAGTATTTT | CASSGIAFGTDTQYF
TRBJ2-7 | few | TRBV7-9 | - | TGTGCCAGCTCCGGGCCCCCCTACGAGCAGTACTTC | CASSGPPYEQYF
TRBJ2-3 | - | TRBV27 | - | TGTGCCAGCAGGGACGGCCCGAGCACAGATACGCAGTATTTT | CASRDGPSTDTQYF
TRBJ2-5 | - | TRBV27 | TRBD1 | TGTGCCAGCAGTGCGGGCCGACAGGGGAAAGAGACCCAGTACTTC | CASSAGRQGKETQYF
TRBJ2-1 | - | TRBV10-1 | - | TGCGCCAGCTCCTCAGGGGTTTACAATGAGCAGTTCTTC | CASSSGVYNEQFF
TRBJ2-6 | - | TRBV19 | - | TGTGCCAGTAGTACCCAAGGGCTCTCTGGGGCCAACGTCCTGACTTTC | CASSTQGLSGANVLTF